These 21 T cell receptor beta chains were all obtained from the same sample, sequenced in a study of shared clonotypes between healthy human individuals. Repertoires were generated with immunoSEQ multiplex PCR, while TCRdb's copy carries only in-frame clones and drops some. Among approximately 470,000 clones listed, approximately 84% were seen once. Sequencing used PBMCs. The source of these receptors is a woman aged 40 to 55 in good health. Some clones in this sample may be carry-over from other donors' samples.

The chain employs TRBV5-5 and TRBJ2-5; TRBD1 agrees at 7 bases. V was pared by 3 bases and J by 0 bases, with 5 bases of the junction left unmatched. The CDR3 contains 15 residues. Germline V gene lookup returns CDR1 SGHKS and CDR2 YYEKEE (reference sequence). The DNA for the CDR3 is TGTGCCAGCAGCTACCGGACAGGTAACCAAGAGACCCAGTACTTC. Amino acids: CASSYRTGNQETQYF.

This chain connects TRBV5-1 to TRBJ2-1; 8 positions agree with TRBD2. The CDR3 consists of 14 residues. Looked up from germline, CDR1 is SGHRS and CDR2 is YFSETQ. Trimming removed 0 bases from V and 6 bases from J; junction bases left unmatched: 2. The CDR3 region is CASSLVSGSNEQFF. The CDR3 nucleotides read TGCGCCAGCAGCTTGGTGAGCGGGAGCAATGAGCAGTTCTTC. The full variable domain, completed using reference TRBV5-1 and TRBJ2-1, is KAGVTQTPRYLIKTRGQQVTLSCSPISGHRSVSWYQQTPGQGLQFLFEYFSETQRNKGNFPGRFSGRQFSNSRSEMNVSTLELGDSALYLCASSLVSGSNEQFFGPGTRLTVL.

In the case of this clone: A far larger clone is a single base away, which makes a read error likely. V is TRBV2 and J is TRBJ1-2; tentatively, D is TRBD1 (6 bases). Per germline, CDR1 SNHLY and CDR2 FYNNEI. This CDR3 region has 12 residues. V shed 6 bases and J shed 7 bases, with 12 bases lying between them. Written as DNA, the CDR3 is TGTGCCAGCAGGGGGACATGGTCTGGCTACACCTTC. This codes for CASRGTWSGYTF.

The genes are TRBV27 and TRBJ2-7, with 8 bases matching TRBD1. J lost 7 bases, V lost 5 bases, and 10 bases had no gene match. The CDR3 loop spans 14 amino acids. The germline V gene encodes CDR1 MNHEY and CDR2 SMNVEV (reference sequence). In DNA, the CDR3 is TGTGCCAGCAGTGGGGACAGGACCCACAGGGAGCAGTACTTC. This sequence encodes CASSGDRTHREQYF.

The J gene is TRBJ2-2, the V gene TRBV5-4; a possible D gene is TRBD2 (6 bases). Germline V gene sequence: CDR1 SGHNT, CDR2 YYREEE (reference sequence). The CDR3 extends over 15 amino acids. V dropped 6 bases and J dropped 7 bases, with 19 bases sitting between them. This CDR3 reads CASNTMGGARGELFF. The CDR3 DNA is TGTGCCAGCAACACGATGGGCGGGGCCCGCGGGGAGCTGTTTTTT.

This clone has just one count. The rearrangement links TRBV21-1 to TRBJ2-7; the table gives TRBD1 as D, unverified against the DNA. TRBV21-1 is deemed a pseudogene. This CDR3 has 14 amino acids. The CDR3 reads CASSKGGSPYEQYF. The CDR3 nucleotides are TGTGCCAGCAGCAAAGGGGGCAGCCCCTACGAGCAGTACTTC.

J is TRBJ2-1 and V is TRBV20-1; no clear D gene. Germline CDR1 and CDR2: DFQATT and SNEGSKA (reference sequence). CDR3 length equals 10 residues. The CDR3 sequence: CSPVENEQFF. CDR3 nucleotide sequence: TGCAGCCCAGTGGAAAATGAGCAGTTCTTC.

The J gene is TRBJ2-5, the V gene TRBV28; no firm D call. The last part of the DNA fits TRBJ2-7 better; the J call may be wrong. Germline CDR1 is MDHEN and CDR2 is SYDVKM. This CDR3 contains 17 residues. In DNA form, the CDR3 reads TGTGCCAGCAGTTTAGGCGATTGGGCATGTGGCTACTACGAGCAGTACTTC. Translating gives CASSLGDWACGYYEQYF.

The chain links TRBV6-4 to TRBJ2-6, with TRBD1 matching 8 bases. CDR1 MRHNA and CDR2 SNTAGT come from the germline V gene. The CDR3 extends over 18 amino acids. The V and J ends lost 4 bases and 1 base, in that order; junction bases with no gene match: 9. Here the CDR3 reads CASSALSGTGSGANVLTF. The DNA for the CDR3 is TGTGCCAGCAGTGCCTTATCCGGGACAGGTTCTGGGGCCAACGTCCTGACTTTC.

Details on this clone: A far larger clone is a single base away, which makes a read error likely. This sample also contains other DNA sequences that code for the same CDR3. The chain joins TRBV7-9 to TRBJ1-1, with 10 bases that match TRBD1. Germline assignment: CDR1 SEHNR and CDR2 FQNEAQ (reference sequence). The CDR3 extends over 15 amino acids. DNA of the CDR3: TGTGCCAGTAGCTTAGACGGGACAGGGGACCGTGAAGCTTTCTTT. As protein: CASSLDGTGDREAFF. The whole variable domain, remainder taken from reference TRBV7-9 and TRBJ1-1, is DTGVSQNPRHKITKRGQNVTFRCDPISEHNRLYWYRQTLGQGPEFLTYFQNEAQLEKSRLLSDRFSAERPKGSFSTLEIQRTEQGDSAMYLCASSLDGTGDREAFFGQGTRLTVV.

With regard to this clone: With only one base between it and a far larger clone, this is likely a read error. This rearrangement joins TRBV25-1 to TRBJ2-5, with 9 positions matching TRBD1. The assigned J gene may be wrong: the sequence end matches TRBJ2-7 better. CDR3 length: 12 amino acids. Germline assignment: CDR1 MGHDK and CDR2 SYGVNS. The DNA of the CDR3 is TGTGCCAGAGGGACAGGGACCTACGAGCAGTACTTC. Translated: CARGTGTYEQYF.

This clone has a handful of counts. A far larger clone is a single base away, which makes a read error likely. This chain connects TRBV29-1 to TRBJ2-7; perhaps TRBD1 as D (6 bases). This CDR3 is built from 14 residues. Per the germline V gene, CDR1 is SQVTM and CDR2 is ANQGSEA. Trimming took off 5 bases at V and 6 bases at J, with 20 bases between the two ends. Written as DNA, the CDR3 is TGCAGCGTTACTCCAGGGGATAGGCCTCTCGAGCAGTACTTC. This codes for CSVTPGDRPLEQYF.

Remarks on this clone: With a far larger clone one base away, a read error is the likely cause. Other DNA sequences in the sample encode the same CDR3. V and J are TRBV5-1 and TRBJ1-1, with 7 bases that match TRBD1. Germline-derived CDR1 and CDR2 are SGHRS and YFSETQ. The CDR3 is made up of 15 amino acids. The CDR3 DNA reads TGCGCAAGTTCGGGGACAGAATCGTGGAGCACTGAAGCTTTCTTT. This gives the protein CASSGTESWSTEAFF. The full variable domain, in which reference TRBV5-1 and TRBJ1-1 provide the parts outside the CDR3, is KAGVTQTPRYLIKTRGQQVTLSCSPISGHRSVSWYQQTPGQGLQFLFEYFSETQRNKGNFPGRFSGRQFSNSRSEMNVSTLELGDSALYLCASSGTESWSTEAFFGQGTRLTVV.

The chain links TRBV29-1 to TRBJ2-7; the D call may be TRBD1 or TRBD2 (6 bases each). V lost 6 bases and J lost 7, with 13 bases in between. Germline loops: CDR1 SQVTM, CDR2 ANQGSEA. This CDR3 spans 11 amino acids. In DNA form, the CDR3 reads TGCAGCGTCCAAGGGGGAGGTGAGCAGTACTTC. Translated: CSVQGGGEQYF.

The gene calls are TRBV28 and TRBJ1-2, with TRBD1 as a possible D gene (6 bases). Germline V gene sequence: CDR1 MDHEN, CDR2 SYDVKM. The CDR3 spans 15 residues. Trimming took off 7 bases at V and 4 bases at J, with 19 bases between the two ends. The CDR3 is CASTTGQSLFYGYTF. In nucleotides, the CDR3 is TGTGCCAGCACCACAGGACAGAGTTTATTCTATGGCTACACCTTC.

The DNA for the CDR3 is TGTGCCAGCAGCCTCGGACAGGGAGACGGCTACACCTTC. Its protein product is CASSLGQGDGYTF. This chain uses TRBV28 with TRBJ1-2; 8 nucleotides align to TRBD1. The V and J ends lost 6 bases and 8 bases, in that order; junction bases with no gene match: 8. The V gene's germline CDR1 is MDHEN and CDR2 SYDVKM. CDR3 length: 13 amino acids.

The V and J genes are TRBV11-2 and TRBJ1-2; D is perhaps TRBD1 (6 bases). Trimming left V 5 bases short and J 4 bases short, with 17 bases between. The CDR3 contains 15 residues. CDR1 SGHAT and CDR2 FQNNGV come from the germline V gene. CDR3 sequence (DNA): TGTGCCAGCAGCACCCCCCGGGACACCCCCTATGGCTACACCTTC. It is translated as CASSTPRDTPYGYTF.

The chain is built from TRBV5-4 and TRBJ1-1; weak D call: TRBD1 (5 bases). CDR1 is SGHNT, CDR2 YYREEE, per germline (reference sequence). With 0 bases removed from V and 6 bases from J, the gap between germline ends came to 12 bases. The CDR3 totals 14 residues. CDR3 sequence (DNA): TGTGCCAGCAGCTTGGGGGGACCGGATCCTGAAGCTTTCTTT. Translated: CASSLGGPDPEAFF.

The CDR3 DNA is TGCGCCAGCAGCCCCGGGACTAGCGGGAGAATCGCGGGGCAGTACTTC. Encoded protein: CASSPGTSGRIAGQYF. V gene TRBV5-1 combines with J gene TRBJ2-7; 14 bases match TRBD2. V dropped 4 bases and J dropped 9; count of bases not matched to a gene: 12. Germline lookup yields CDR1 SGHRS and CDR2 YFSETQ. The CDR3 sequence is 16 residues long.

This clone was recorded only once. The CDR3 reads CAISVAGGLTDTQYF. CDR3 sequence (DNA): TGTGCCATCAGTGTAGCGGGAGGGCTAACAGATACGCAGTATTTT. This sequence joins TRBV10-3 and TRBJ2-3; TRBD2 matches at 11 bases. The J segment lost 3 bases and the V segment lost 4 bases, leaving 3 bases of the junction unmatched. The CDR3 spans 15 residues. Germline-derived CDR1 and CDR2 are ENHRY and SYGVKD.

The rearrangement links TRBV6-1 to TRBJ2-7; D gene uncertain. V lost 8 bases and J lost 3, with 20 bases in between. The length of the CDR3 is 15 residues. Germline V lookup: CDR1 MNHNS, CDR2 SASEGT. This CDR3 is CASLRALGMGYEQYF. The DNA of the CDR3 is TGTGCCAGCTTAAGGGCCCTGGGAATGGGCTACGAGCAGTACTTC.